This T cell receptor (beta chain) was found in a study of OX40 agonist ivuxolimab in advanced cancers. About the research overall: Partial responses occurred in Three dose-escalation patients, one with hepatocellular carcinoma and two with cutaneous melanoma.

The germline V gene has CDR1 SGHRS and CDR2 YFSETQ. The CDR3 sequence is 16 residues long. The V gene end was trimmed by 2 bases and the J gene end by 5 bases; junction bases not matched to a gene: 8. Points on this clone: Antigen: not known.

Some clones are missing from TCRdb's copy, which holds only in-frame ones; the method was immunoSEQ multiplex PCR. The table includes about 85,000 clones, around 86% detected once. Regarding the study as a whole: Fewer expanded clones were found on average in CD4+ than in CD8+ T cells. Also present in some nonresponders was a low level of normalized T-cell clonal expansion.

The TCR sequence derives from an adult with an advanced solid tumor such as melanoma, head and neck, liver or kidney cancer. The chain links TRBV5-1 to TRBJ2-3, with 10 positions matching TRBD2. This material consisted of CD4+ or CD8+ T cells sorted from blood, taken in a trial of the OX40 agonist ivuxolimab. The CDR3 bases are TGCGCCAGCAGCTTAAGCGGGGGGGCCCTGGGAGATACGCAGTATTTT. It specifies CASSLSGGALGDTQYF.